What follows are 3 T cell receptor beta chains derived from one specimen sequenced in a study of blood T cell repertoires in COVID-19. Sequencing used immunoSEQ multiplex PCR; TCRdb keeps in-frame clones, though not all of them. The profile shows roughly 70,000 clones, roughly 87% of them singletons. The sequencing sample was made of peripheral blood. These receptors originate from a man aged 45-65 years with COVID-19, enrolled during active disease.

In its sample, this clone was seen once. The CDR3 region is CASSWGGTYEQYF. The CDR3 bases are TGCGCCAGCAGCTGGGGGGGAACCTACGAGCAGTACTTC. The chain carries TRBV5-1 and TRBJ2-7, with 7 bases lining up with TRBD2. Looked up from germline, CDR1 is SGHRS and CDR2 is YFSETQ. CDR3 length: 13 residues. V was clipped by 3 bases and J by 2 bases; unmatched bases: 2.

This clone was picked up a small number of times. This sequence joins TRBV25-1 and TRBJ2-1; D not resolved. V lost 8 bases, J lost 6 bases, and 11 bases lay in between. The CDR3 runs to 12 residues. CDR1 is MGHDK and CDR2 is SYGVNS in the germline V gene. DNA for the CDR3: TGTGCCAGCGGTAGATATAGCAATGAGCAGTTCTTC. Its protein is CASGRYSNEQFF.

The rearrangement links TRBV11-2 to TRBJ1-2; a weak D match, TRBD1 (5 bases). The CDR3 spans 15 residues. CDR1 and CDR2 (germline): SGHAT, FQNNGV. Trimming left V 7 bases short and J 8 bases short, with 23 bases between. The chain's CDR3 is CASTENNRGGGGYTF. CDR3 nucleotides: TGTGCCAGCACCGAAAACAACCGGGGCGGGGGGGGCTACACCTTC. Filled out from reference TRBV11-2 and TRBJ1-2, the complete variable domain reads EAGVAQSPRYKIIEKRQSVAFWCNPISGHATLYWYQQILGQGPKLLIQFQNNGVVDDSQLPKDRFSAERLKGVDSTLKIQPAKLEDSAVYLCASTENNRGGGGYTFGSGTRLTVV.